The T cell receptor beta chain under discussion was sequenced for a study of cytomegalovirus exposure and HLA in healthy donors. Turning to this clone: Its cognate antigen is unknown.

Overall study findings and caveats: About 90% or about 30% of the time was how often most TCR beta V segments were productive, according to an earlier analysis. An analysis was carried out later, and it reportedly showed fewer N-insertions in an Asian-associated ancestry cluster than the roughly 670-donor mean.

Primers included in the PCR were 60 Vbeta and 13 Jbeta primers. Here immunoSEQ multiplex PCR was the method, and the copy in TCRdb shows in-frame clones only, minus some. Of under 250,000 clones in the sample, roughly 85% were seen once. The CDR3 loop spans 16 amino acids. V lost 0 bases and J lost 5, with 18 bases in between. Germline CDR1 and CDR2: SGHRS and YFSETQ. The rearrangement links TRBV5-1 to TRBJ2-7, with D perhaps TRBD2 (5 bases). This TCR derives from a male donor in good health and CMV-seronegative. Material for sequencing was PBMCs. Here the CDR3 DNA reads TGCGCCAGCAGCTTGGAACTTCGGGGAACGTCTAACGAGCAGTACTTC. Residues: CASSLELRGTSNEQYF.